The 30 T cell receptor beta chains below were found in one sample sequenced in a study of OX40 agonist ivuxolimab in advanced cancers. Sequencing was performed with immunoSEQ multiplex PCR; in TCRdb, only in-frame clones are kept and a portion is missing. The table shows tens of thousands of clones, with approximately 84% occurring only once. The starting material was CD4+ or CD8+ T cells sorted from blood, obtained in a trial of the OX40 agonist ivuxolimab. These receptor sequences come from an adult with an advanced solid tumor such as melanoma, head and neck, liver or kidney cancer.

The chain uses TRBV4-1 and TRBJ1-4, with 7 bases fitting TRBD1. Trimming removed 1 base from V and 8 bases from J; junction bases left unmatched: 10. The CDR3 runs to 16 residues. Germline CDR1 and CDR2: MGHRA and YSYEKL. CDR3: CASSQGVLAGGEKLFF. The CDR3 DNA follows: TGCGCCAGCAGCCAAGGGGTTCTAGCAGGGGGGGAAAAACTGTTTTTT.

CDR3 amino acids: CASSNIVRARYEQYF. The CDR3 DNA sequence: TGTGCCAGCAGTAATATCGTCAGGGCCCGCTACGAGCAGTACTTC. V and J are TRBV6-5 and TRBJ2-7; D might be TRBD1 (5 bases). Trimming pared 5 bases from V and 3 bases from J, leaving 17 bases between. The CDR3 extends over 15 amino acids. Germline lookup yields CDR1 MNHEY and CDR2 SVGAGI.

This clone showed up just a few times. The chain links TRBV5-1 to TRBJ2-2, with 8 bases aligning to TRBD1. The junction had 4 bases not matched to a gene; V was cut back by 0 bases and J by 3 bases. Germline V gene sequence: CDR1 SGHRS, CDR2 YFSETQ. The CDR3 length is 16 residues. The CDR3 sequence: CASSLVQGADTGELFF. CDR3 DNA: TGCGCCAGCAGCTTGGTTCAGGGGGCGGACACCGGGGAGCTGTTTTTT.

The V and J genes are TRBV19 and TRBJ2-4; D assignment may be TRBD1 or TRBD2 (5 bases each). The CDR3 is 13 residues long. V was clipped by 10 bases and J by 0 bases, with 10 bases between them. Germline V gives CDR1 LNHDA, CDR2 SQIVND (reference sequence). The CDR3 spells CATGTVAKNIQYF. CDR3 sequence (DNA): TGTGCCACGGGGACCGTAGCCAAAAACATTCAGTACTTC.

The CDR3 coding sequence is TGTGCCAGCAGTTTGGGGCTAAACATTCAGTACTTC. This translates into CASSLGLNIQYF. The chain links TRBV28 to TRBJ2-4; TRBD1 is a possible D gene (5 bases). The CDR3 contains 12 residues. V was trimmed by 3 bases and J by 6 bases, leaving 6 bases between them. The germline CDR1 and CDR2 sequences are MDHEN and SYDVKM.

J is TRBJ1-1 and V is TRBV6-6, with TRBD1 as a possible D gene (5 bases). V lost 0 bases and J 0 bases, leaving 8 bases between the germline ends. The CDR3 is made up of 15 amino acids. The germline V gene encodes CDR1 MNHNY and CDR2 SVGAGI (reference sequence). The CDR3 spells CASSYSPGMNTEAFF. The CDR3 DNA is TGTGCCAGCAGTTACTCTCCAGGGATGAACACTGAAGCTTTCTTT.

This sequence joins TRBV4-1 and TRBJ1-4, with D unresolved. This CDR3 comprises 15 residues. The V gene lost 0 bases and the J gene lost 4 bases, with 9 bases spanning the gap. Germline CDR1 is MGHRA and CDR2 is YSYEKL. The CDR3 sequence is CASSQDHPFNEKLFF. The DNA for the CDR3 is TGCGCCAGCAGCCAAGATCACCCTTTTAATGAAAAACTGTTTTTT.

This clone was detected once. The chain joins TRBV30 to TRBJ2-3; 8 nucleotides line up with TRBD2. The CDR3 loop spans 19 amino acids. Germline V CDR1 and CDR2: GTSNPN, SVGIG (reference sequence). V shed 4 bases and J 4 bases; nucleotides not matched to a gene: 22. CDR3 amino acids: CAWTPVGGRWDWSSDTQYF. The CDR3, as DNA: TGTGCCTGGACCCCTGTGGGCGGGAGGTGGGACTGGTCCTCAGATACGCAGTATTTT.

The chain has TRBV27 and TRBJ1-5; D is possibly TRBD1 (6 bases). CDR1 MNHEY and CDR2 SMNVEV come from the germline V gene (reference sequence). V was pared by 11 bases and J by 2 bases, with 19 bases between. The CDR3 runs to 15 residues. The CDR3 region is CADKSGGRGNQPQHF. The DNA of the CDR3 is TGTGCCGACAAATCGGGGGGCAGAGGCAATCAGCCCCAGCATTTT.

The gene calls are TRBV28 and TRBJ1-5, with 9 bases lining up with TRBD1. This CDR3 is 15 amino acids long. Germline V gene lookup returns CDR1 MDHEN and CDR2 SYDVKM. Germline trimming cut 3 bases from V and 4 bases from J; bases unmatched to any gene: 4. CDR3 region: CASSFVQGANQPQHF. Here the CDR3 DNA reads TGTGCCAGCAGTTTTGTACAGGGGGCGAATCAGCCCCAGCATTTT.

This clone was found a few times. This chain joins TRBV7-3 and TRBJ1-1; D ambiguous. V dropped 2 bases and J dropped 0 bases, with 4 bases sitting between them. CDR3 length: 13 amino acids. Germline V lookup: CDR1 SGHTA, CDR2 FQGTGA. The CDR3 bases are TGTGCCAGCAGCTTAGCCCTGAACACTGAAGCTTTCTTT. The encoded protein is CASSLALNTEAFF.

The CDR3 is CASSIAGGKSPLHF. The CDR3 region has the DNA TGTGCCAGTAGTATCGCAGGGGGCAAATCACCCCTCCACTTT. The chain couples TRBV19 to TRBJ1-6, with 8 bases lining up with TRBD1. The CDR3 runs 14 residues. Germline CDR1 LNHDA, CDR2 SQIVND (reference sequence). Trimming took 3 bases from V and 10 from J; bases not matched to a gene: 5.

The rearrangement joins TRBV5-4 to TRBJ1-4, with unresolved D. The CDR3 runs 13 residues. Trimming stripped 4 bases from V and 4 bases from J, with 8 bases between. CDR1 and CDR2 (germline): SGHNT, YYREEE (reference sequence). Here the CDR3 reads CASSTRNNEKLFF. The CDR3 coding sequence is TGTGCCAGCAGCACGAGGAATAATGAAAAACTGTTTTTT. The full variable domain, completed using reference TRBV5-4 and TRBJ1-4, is ETGVTQSPTHLIKTRGQQVTLRCSSQSGHNTVSWYQQALGQGPQFIFQYYREEENGRGNFPPRFSGLQFPNYSSELNVNALELDDSALYLCASSTRNNEKLFFGSGTQLSVL.

CDR3 coding DNA: TGTGCCAGCAGCAGAAATCCAGGGTCTGGAAACACCATATATTTT. Protein product: CASSRNPGSGNTIYF. V usage is TRBV7-2 and J usage is TRBJ1-3, with D possibly matching TRBD1 (5 bases). The CDR3 has 15 amino acids. Trimming took off 5 bases at V and 1 base at J, with 12 bases between the two ends. Germline V gene data show CDR1 as SGHTA and CDR2 as FQGNSA.

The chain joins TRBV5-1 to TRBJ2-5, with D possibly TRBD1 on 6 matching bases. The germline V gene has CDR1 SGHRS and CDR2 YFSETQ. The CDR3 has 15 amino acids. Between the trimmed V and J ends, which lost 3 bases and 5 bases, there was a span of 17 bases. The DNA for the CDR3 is TGCGCCAGCAGCTCGGACAGTAACCAGTGGGAGACCCAGTACTTC. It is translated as CASSSDSNQWETQYF.

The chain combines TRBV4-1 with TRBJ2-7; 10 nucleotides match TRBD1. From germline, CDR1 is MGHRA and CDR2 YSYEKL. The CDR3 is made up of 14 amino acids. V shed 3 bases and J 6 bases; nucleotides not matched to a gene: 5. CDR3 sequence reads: CASSQRQGAPEQYF. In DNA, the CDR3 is TGCGCCAGCAGCCAGAGACAGGGGGCACCCGAGCAGTACTTC.

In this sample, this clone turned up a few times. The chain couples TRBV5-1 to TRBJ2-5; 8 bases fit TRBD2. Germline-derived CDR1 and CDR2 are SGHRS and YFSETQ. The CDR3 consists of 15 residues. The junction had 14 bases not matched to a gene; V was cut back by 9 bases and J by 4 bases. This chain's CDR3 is CATSRGTSDVETQYF. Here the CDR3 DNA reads TGCGCCACCAGTCGGGGGACTAGTGATGTAGAGACCCAGTACTTC.

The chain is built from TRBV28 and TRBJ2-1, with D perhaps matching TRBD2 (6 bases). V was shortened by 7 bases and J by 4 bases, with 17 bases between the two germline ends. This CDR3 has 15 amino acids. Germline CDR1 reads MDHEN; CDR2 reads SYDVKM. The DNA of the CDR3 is TGTGCCAGCAAATTTCCCGGGAGTGCTTACAATGAGCAGTTCTTC. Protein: CASKFPGSAYNEQFF.

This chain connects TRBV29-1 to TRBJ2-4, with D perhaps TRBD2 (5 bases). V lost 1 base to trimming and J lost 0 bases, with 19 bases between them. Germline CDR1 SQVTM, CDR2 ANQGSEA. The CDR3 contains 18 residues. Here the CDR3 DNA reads TGCAGCGTTGAAGGTGGCGGAACCCGAGGGCTAGCCAAAAACATTCAGTACTTC. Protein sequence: CSVEGGGTRGLAKNIQYF.

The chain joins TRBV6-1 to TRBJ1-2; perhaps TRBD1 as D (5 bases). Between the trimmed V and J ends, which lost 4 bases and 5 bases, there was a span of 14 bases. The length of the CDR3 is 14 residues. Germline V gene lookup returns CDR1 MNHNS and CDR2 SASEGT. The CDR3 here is CASSVKVDNYGYTF. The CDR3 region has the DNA TGTGCCAGCAGTGTAAAGGTGGACAATTATGGCTACACCTTC.

The CDR3 spells CASRTTNREGYTF. DNA for the CDR3: TGTGCCAGCAGAACCACCAACAGGGAAGGCTACACCTTC. The chain uses TRBV6-6 and TRBJ1-2; D may be TRBD1 (6 bases). Germline V gives CDR1 MNHNY, CDR2 SVGAGI (reference sequence). This CDR3 has 13 amino acids. V lost 6 bases and J 8 bases, leaving 16 bases between the germline ends.

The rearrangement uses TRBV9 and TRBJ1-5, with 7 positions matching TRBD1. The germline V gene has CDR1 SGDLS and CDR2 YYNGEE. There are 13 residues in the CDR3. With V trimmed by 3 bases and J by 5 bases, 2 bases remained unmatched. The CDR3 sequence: CASSGQGYQPQHF. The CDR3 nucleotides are TGTGCCAGCAGCGGACAGGGCTATCAGCCCCAGCATTTT.

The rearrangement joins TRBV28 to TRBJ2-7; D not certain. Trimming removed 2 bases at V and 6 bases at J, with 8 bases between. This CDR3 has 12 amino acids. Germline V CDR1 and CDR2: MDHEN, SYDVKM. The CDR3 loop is CASSLIWSEQYF. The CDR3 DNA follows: TGTGCCAGCAGTTTAATTTGGTCCGAGCAGTACTTC.

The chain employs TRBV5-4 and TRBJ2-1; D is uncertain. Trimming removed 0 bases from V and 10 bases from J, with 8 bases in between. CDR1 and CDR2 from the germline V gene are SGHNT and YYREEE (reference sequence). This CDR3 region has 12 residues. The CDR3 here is CASSLGAREQFF. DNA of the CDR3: TGTGCCAGCAGCTTGGGGGCCAGGGAGCAGTTCTTC.

CDR3 sequence: CASSEQADYGYTF. The CDR3 DNA is TGCGCCAGCAGTGAGCAGGCTGACTATGGCTACACCTTC. The chain couples TRBV10-1 to TRBJ1-2, with D hard to call. V lost 2 bases, J lost 3 bases, and 7 bases lay in between. Germline CDR1 is WNHNN and CDR2 is SYGVQD (reference sequence). The CDR3 sequence is 13 residues long.

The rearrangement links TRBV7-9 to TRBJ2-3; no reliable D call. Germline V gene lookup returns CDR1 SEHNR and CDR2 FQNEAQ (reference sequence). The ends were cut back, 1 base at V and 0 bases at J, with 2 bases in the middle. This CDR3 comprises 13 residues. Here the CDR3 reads CASSLVSTDTQYF. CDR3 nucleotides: TGTGCCAGCAGCTTAGTCAGCACAGATACGCAGTATTTT.

CDR3 coding DNA: TGTGCCAGCAGTGAAGCCCGGGGGTACTCTGGGGCCAACGTCCTGACTTTC. Translated, it gives CASSEARGYSGANVLTF. This chain joins TRBV2 and TRBJ2-6; weak D call: TRBD2 (6 bases). The V gene's germline CDR1 is SNHLY and CDR2 FYNNEI. This CDR3 region has 17 residues. V lost 0 bases and J 0 bases, leaving 9 bases between the germline ends. The full variable domain, with the rest looked up from reference TRBV2 and TRBJ2-6, is EPEVTQTPSHQVTQMGQEVILRCVPISNHLYFYWYRQILGQKVEFLVSFYNNEISEKSEIFDDQFSVERPDGSNFTLKIRSTKLEDSAMYFCASSEARGYSGANVLTFGAGSRLTVL.

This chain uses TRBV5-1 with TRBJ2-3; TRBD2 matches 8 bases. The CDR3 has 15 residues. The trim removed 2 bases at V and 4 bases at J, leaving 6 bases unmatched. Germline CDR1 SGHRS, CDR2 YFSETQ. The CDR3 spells CASSLLAGSADTQYF. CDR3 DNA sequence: TGCGCCAGCAGCTTATTAGCGGGATCGGCAGATACGCAGTATTTT.

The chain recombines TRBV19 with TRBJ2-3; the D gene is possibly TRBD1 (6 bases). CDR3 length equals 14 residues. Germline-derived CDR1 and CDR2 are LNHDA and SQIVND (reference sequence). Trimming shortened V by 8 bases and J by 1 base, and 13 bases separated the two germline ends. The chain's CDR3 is CASGVGQRTDTQYF. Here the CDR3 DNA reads TGTGCCAGTGGGGTGGGACAACGCACAGATACGCAGTATTTT.

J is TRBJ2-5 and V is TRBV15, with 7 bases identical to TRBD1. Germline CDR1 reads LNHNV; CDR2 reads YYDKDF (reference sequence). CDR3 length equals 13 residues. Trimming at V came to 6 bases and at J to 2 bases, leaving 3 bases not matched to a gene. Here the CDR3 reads CATSTGDQETQYF. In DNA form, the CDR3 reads TGTGCCACCAGTACAGGGGATCAAGAGACCCAGTACTTC.